The T cell receptor beta chain under discussion was sequenced for a study of siplizumab effects on memory and regulatory T cells. About this clone: As yet, its antigen is unknown.

TCRdb's copy holds only in-frame clones and misses some; the assay was immunoSEQ multiplex PCR. The sample consists of 90,000 to 120,000 clones, about 91% of them appearing once. Study observations and caveats: Naive T cells appeared more diverse than memory cells and seemed to be major alloresponse contributors.

Trimming shortened V by 5 bases and J by 2 bases, and 17 bases separated the two germline ends. Germline loops: CDR1 SQVTM, CDR2 ANQGSEA. This CDR3 spans 15 amino acids. The sequence was collected from a human donor in good health. Sequencing was performed on Tregs sorted from blood. This chain uses TRBV29-1 with TRBJ2-3, with D perhaps assigned TRBD1 or TRBD2 (5 bases each). The CDR3 spells CSVLGAGSPTDTQYF. The CDR3 bases are TGCAGCGTTTTAGGGGCAGGGAGCCCCACAGATACGCAGTATTTT.